Detailed here is one T cell receptor (beta chain). CDR3 size: 13 residues. In germline, CDR1 is KGHSH, CDR2 LQKENI. V dropped 4 bases and J dropped 2 bases, with 8 bases sitting between them. This sample was included in a study of blood T cell repertoires in COVID-19. Study-level information: From T cells, B-cell-depleted T cells, or PBMCs came the material, which was cDNA or gDNA.

In the source study's methods: The authors estimated nucleated cell counts from reference gene primer amplification. Sequencing used immunoSEQ multiplex PCR; TCRdb keeps in-frame clones, though not all of them. The V and J calls and clone size are taken from that table; D and trimming were inferred from the DNA. The data hold 150,000 to 200,000 clones, with about 88% observed a single time. The V call is TRBV18, the J call TRBJ1-2; TRBD1 might be the D (5 bases). Material for sequencing was peripheral blood. The clonotype comes from a woman of 80 years or more in a cohort sampled during active or convalescent COVID-19. Here the CDR3 reads CASSLTENYGYTF. In nucleotides, the CDR3 is TGTGCCAGCTCACTGACAGAAAACTATGGCTACACCTTC.